What follows are 22 T cell receptor beta chains derived from one specimen sequenced in a study of blood T cells in healthy people across ages. Primers used in a second PCR of roughly 7 to 12 cycles were a sample-barcoded 5' primer and a J-beta primer mix. TCRdb reprocessed the 5' RACE reads with MiXCR, giving one entry per CDR3 protein. The sample includes approximately 490,000 distinct CDR3 sequences, less than 25% of them seen just once. The same sample was also used in a study of T cells of mothers and their children.

The source material was blood. The receptors here all came from a boy aged 10-17 years in good health.

To note about this clonotype: This may stem from a read error, because a much larger clone lies one nucleotide away. This chain uses TRBV29-1 with TRBJ2-5; 10 bases are shared with TRBD1. This CDR3 is built from 14 residues. Germline CDR1 reads SQVTM; CDR2 reads ANQGSEA. CDR3 bases: TGCAGCGTTGAAGCGGGACAGGGGCAAGAGACCCGGTACTTC. It specifies CSVEAGQGQETRYF.

The V and J genes are TRBV7-2 and TRBJ1-4; D is unresolved. Germline assignment: CDR1 SGHTA and CDR2 FQGNSA. The CDR3 loop spans 13 amino acids. V lost 5 bases and J lost 6, with 10 bases in between. CDR3: CASSERQDEKLFF. The CDR3 DNA reads as TGTGCCAGCAGCGAAAGGCAGGATGAAAAACTGTTTTTT.

This clonotype showed up many times. This chain uses TRBV28 with TRBJ2-5; 7 bases match TRBD1. In germline, CDR1 is MDHEN, CDR2 SYDVKM. The V gene end was trimmed by 5 bases and the J gene end by 3 bases; junction bases not matched to a gene: 3. The CDR3 is made up of 13 amino acids. The CDR3, as DNA: TGTGCCAGCAGTCGGACAGGAAAAGAGACCCAGTACTTC. It translates to CASSRTGKETQYF.

The gene calls are TRBV12-3 or TRBV12-4 and TRBJ1-4, with 8 bases that match TRBD1. The CDR3 runs to 16 residues. Trimming took 3 bases from V and 2 from J; bases not matched to a gene: 5. The CDR3 region has the DNA TGTGCCAGCAGTTTCTCAGGGGGCGCGACTAATGAAAAACTGTTTTTT. Protein: CASSFSGGATNEKLFF.

This chain connects TRBV5-6 to TRBJ2-3; a possible D gene is TRBD2 (5 bases). This CDR3 contains 12 residues. CDR1 and CDR2 from the germline V gene are SGHDT and YYEEEE. The V and J ends lost 4 bases and 6 bases respectively, with 9 bases between them. CDR3 loop: CASSIRRDTQYF. CDR3 bases: TGTGCCAGCAGCATAAGGAGGGATACGCAGTATTTT.

The chain carries TRBV28 and TRBJ2-7; 16 bases are shared with TRBD2. The CDR3 is 17 residues long. CDR1 is MDHEN and CDR2 is SYDVKM in the germline V gene. V trimming: 0 bases; J trimming: 7 bases; junction bases outside the gene matches: 6. CDR3 residues: CASSLWGLAGGPGEQYF. The CDR3 DNA is TGTGCCAGCAGTTTATGGGGACTAGCGGGAGGGCCGGGAGAGCAGTACTTC.

V and J are TRBV28 and TRBJ2-7; no firm D call. Trimming took off 9 bases at V and 0 bases at J, with 9 bases between the two ends. There are 12 residues in the CDR3. Germline loops: CDR1 MDHEN, CDR2 SYDVKM. The CDR3 loop is CASGSASYEQYF. CDR3 bases: TGTGCCAGTGGGTCCGCCTCCTACGAGCAGTACTTC.

The CDR3 here is CSGRTGRDGYTF. In nucleotides, the CDR3 is TGCAGCGGGCGGACAGGGCGAGATGGCTACACCTTC. This rearrangement joins TRBV29-1 to TRBJ1-2; TRBD1 agrees at 8 bases. From germline, CDR1 is SQVTM and CDR2 ANQGSEA. Losses at the gene ends were 7 bases for V and 6 bases for J; bases not matched to a gene: 7. This CDR3 region has 12 residues. Complete variable domain (other parts from reference TRBV29-1 and TRBJ1-2): SAVISQKPSRDICQRGTSLTIQCQVDSQVTMMFWYRQQPGQSLTLIATANQGSEATYESGFVIDKFPISRPNLTFSTLTVSNMSPEDSSIYLCSGRTGRDGYTFGSGTRLTVV.

The CDR3 sequence: CSPLEVRGWGPGSNQPQHF. In DNA form, the CDR3 reads TGCAGTCCGCTAGAGGTTAGGGGGTGGGGTCCCGGGTCCAATCAGCCCCAGCATTTT. The rearrangement links TRBV20-1 to TRBJ1-5, with TRBD1 as a possible D gene (6 bases). V dropped 8 bases and J dropped 3 bases, with 32 bases sitting between them. From germline, CDR1 is DFQATT and CDR2 SNEGSKA (reference sequence). The CDR3 runs to 19 residues.

This clonotype was detected a few times. The rearrangement links TRBV28 to TRBJ1-5, with 7 bases matching TRBD1. The CDR3 totals 15 residues. The V and J ends lost 5 bases and 7 bases, in that order; junction bases with no gene match: 11. The germline gives CDR1 MDHEN, CDR2 SYDVKM. The CDR3 DNA is TGTGCCAGCAGTCCGCAGGGGCAGGGGGACCAGCCCCAGCATTTT. Encoded protein: CASSPQGQGDQPQHF.

This CDR3 is CSAAGGVGTGELFF. DNA of the CDR3: TGCAGCGCCGCGGGGGGAGTAGGCACCGGGGAGCTGTTTTTT. This chain joins TRBV29-1 and TRBJ2-2, with 8 positions matching TRBD2. This CDR3 region has 14 residues. V gave up 7 bases and J gave up 4 bases; unmatched junction bases: 8. CDR1 and CDR2 from the germline V gene are SQVTM and ANQGSEA.

This clonotype turned up a few times. The genes are TRBV6-5 and TRBJ2-7, with D possibly being TRBD1 (5 bases). The CDR3 has 15 residues. The V end lost 2 bases, the J end lost 1 base, and 12 bases lay between the germline ends. In germline, CDR1 is MNHEY, CDR2 SVGAGI. CDR3 DNA: TGTGCCAGCAGTTACCCCCTGACAGAATCCTACGAGCAGTACTTC. Its translation: CASSYPLTESYEQYF.

This clonotype occurred a few times. V and J are TRBV29-1 and TRBJ1-2; tentative D call: TRBD1 (6 bases). There are 13 residues in the CDR3. Between the trimmed V and J ends, which lost 1 base and 6 bases, there was a span of 12 bases. From germline, CDR1 is SQVTM and CDR2 ANQGSEA. The CDR3 loop reads CSVEGQGWDGYTF. CDR3 DNA sequence: TGCAGCGTTGAAGGGCAGGGGTGGGATGGCTACACCTTC.

The rearrangement uses TRBV5-1 and TRBJ2-3; 9 bases match TRBD2. V lost 4 bases and J lost 4; bases outside the gene matches: 10. Germline CDR1 reads SGHRS; CDR2 reads YFSETQ. CDR3 length: 16 residues. The CDR3 nucleotides read TGCGCCAGCAGCGCATTTAGCGGGAGAGGCGCAGATACGCAGTATTTT. Its translation is CASSAFSGRGADTQYF.

The gene calls are TRBV5-1 and TRBJ2-7; TRBD1 might be the D (5 bases). This CDR3 is built from 14 residues. The ends were cut back, 2 bases at V and 2 bases at J, with 11 bases in the middle. Germline assignment: CDR1 SGHRS and CDR2 YFSETQ. CDR3 region: CASSFQGSPYEQYF. In DNA, the CDR3 is TGCGCCAGCAGCTTCCAGGGAAGTCCCTACGAGCAGTACTTC.

Ten or more counts support this clonotype. The V gene is TRBV13, the J gene TRBJ2-5, with D tentatively TRBD1 or TRBD2 (5 bases each). The last part of the DNA fits TRBJ2-7 better; the J call may be wrong. Germline values: CDR1 PRHDT, CDR2 FYEKMQ (reference sequence). This CDR3 contains 14 residues. In DNA form, the CDR3 reads TGTGCCAGCAGCTTAGGTGGAGTGAGGGGCGAGCAGTACTTC. The encoded protein is CASSLGGVRGEQYF.

This clonotype has more than one count but fewer than ten. V is TRBV10-3 and J is TRBJ1-2, with 9 bases that match TRBD1. Unmatched junction bases numbered 13, after V lost 3 bases and J lost 8 bases. Germline CDR1 and CDR2: ENHRY and SYGVKD. CDR3 length equals 16 residues. CDR3 region: CAISEALTGGFQGYTF. For the CDR3, the DNA is TGTGCCATCAGTGAAGCGTTGACAGGGGGATTTCAAGGCTACACCTTC.

The V and J genes are TRBV11-2 and TRBJ1-1; D call uncertain. The CDR3 covers 14 residues. The germline V gene has CDR1 SGHAT and CDR2 FQNNGV. Between the trimmed V and J ends, which lost 1 base and 1 base, there was a span of 7 bases. CDR3 in amino acids: CASSLGLRNTEAFF. The CDR3 region has the DNA TGTGCCAGCAGCTTAGGACTTCGGAACACTGAAGCTTTCTTT. Complete variable domain (other parts from reference TRBV11-2 and TRBJ1-1): EAGVAQSPRYKIIEKRQSVAFWCNPISGHATLYWYQQILGQGPKLLIQFQNNGVVDDSQLPKDRFSAERLKGVDSTLKIQPAKLEDSAVYLCASSLGLRNTEAFFGQGTRLTVV.

The chain carries TRBV28 and TRBJ2-5, with TRBD1 matching 9 bases. The J call may be incorrect, as the DNA end agrees better with TRBJ2-7. This CDR3 region has 15 residues. Germline CDR1 reads MDHEN; CDR2 reads SYDVKM. The CDR3: CASSFLGTGSYEQYF. CDR3 coding DNA: TGTGCCAGCAGTTTTCTCGGGACAGGGAGTTACGAGCAGTACTTC.

This clonotype was seen a few times. This chain connects TRBV7-2 to TRBJ1-4; D is possibly TRBD1 (6 bases). Germline V gives CDR1 SGHTA, CDR2 FQGNSA. V lost 5 bases to trimming and J lost 8 bases, with 15 bases between them. The CDR3 length is 14 residues. The CDR3: CASSAGHKEEKLFF. The CDR3 region has the DNA TGTGCCAGCAGCGCGGGACATAAGGAAGAAAAACTGTTTTTT.

The chain joins TRBV20-1 to TRBJ2-3, with D maybe TRBD2 (5 bases). Germline V CDR1 and CDR2: DFQATT, SNEGSKA (reference sequence). The CDR3 has 13 residues. V was clipped by 5 bases and J by 4 bases, with 13 bases between them. The CDR3 loop reads CSADVASSDTQYF. In nucleotides, the CDR3 is TGCAGTGCTGACGTAGCGTCGTCAGATACGCAGTATTTT.

This clonotype was counted ten times or more. The chain uses TRBV9 and TRBJ2-5; D unresolved. V was trimmed by 4 bases and J by 2 bases, leaving 6 bases between them. From germline, CDR1 is SGDLS and CDR2 YYNGEE. There are 12 residues in the CDR3. CDR3 coding DNA: TGTGCCAGCAGCAATACACAAGAGACCCAGTACTTC. It translates to CASSNTQETQYF.